What follows are 17 T cell receptor beta chains derived from one specimen sequenced in a study of Ad26.COV2.S vaccination and SARS-CoV-2 variants. Some clones are missing from TCRdb's copy, which holds only in-frame ones; the method was immunoSEQ multiplex PCR. This sample has a few hundred thousand clones, with approximately 92% found just once. Treatment meaning: about 20 received Ad26.COV2.S at low or high dose, single or two shots; a few received placebo; per-sample allocation not given. Samples analyzed were those drawn on day 63 after the first vaccine or placebo injection. The sequenced sample was peripheral blood, obtained in a trial of Ad26.COV2.S vaccine versus placebo. Source of these receptors: a person between 18 and 65 years old who received the Ad26.COV2.S COVID-19 vaccine or a placebo.

V usage is TRBV6-5 and J usage is TRBJ2-7; tentatively, D is TRBD2 (5 bases). CDR1 and CDR2 (germline): MNHEY, SVGAGI. The CDR3 totals 12 residues. V lost 6 bases and J 4 bases, leaving 10 bases between the germline ends. The CDR3 sequence is CASRARGYEQYF. CDR3 DNA: TGTGCCAGCAGGGCCCGGGGTTACGAGCAGTACTTC.

The V and J genes are TRBV28 and TRBJ2-5, with D tentatively TRBD2 (6 bases). Germline V lookup: CDR1 MDHEN, CDR2 SYDVKM. The CDR3 length is 14 residues. Trimming removed 2 bases at V and 1 base at J, with 8 bases between. The CDR3 spells CASSLRGTQETQYF. In DNA form, the CDR3 reads TGTGCCAGCAGTTTACGGGGGACCCAAGAGACCCAGTACTTC.

The J gene is TRBJ1-1, the V gene TRBV5-1; 7 bases fit TRBD1. CDR3 size: 16 residues. V shed 3 bases, J shed 2 bases, and the junction held 10 bases outside the gene matches. Germline V gives CDR1 SGHRS, CDR2 YFSETQ. The CDR3 spells CASSSSGTVLNTEAFF. The CDR3 bases are TGCGCCAGCAGCTCTTCCGGGACAGTCCTTAACACTGAAGCTTTCTTT.

Only one count was recorded for this clone. The chain couples TRBV6-1 to TRBJ1-4; D is possibly TRBD1 (6 bases). With 2 bases removed from V and 6 bases from J, the gap between germline ends came to 16 bases. CDR1 and CDR2 (germline): MNHNS, SASEGT. CDR3 length: 16 amino acids. CDR3 region: CASSESLYRVDEKLFF. In nucleotides, the CDR3 is TGTGCCAGCAGTGAATCTCTGTACAGGGTTGATGAAAAACTGTTTTTT.

This clone was observed once. The chain carries TRBV5-5 and TRBJ1-1; D not resolved. The CDR3 totals 15 residues. Germline V gene data show CDR1 as SGHKS and CDR2 as YYEKEE (reference sequence). Trimming took 1 base from V and 0 from J, leaving 10 bases between them. The CDR3 protein is CASSLQAALNTEAFF. DNA for the CDR3: TGTGCCAGCAGCTTGCAAGCAGCCTTGAACACTGAAGCTTTCTTT.

The chain uses TRBV24-1 and TRBJ1-3, with TRBD1 identical over 9 bases. V was clipped by 3 bases and J by 4 bases; unmatched bases: 9. Germline CDR1 reads KGHDR; CDR2 reads SFDVKD. The CDR3 length is 17 residues. CDR3 in DNA: TGTGCCACCAGTGATGGGGTAGGGACAGGGTTCGGAAACACCATATATTTT. Translation: CATSDGVGTGFGNTIYF.

V is TRBV6-2 or TRBV6-3 and J is TRBJ2-7; D is undetermined. This CDR3 comprises 13 residues. The V end lost 2 bases, the J end lost 3 bases, and 8 bases lay between the germline ends. CDR1 and CDR2 (germline): MNHEY, SVGEGT. CDR3 nucleotide sequence: TGTGCCAGCAGTTACGGCAGACTCTACGAGCAGTACTTC. It is translated as CASSYGRLYEQYF.

The chain joins TRBV3-1 (or the pseudogene TRBV3-2) to TRBJ2-5, with TRBD2 identical over 10 bases. This CDR3 spans 15 amino acids. From germline, CDR1 is LGHDT and CDR2 YNNKEL (reference sequence). The V segment lost 0 bases and the J segment 10 bases; nucleotides outside the gene matches: 8. The CDR3 bases are TGTGCCAGCAGCCAAGATCTGAGAGCGGGAGGGCTCCAGTACTTC. Protein product: CASSQDLRAGGLQYF.

The chain has TRBV30 and TRBJ2-3; maybe TRBD1 (6 bases). The germline gives CDR1 GTSNPN, CDR2 SVGIG (reference sequence). V was trimmed by 5 bases and J by 6 bases, leaving 12 bases between them. This CDR3 spans 12 amino acids. The CDR3: CAWHPRGDTQYF. For the CDR3, the DNA is TGTGCCTGGCACCCTAGGGGGGATACGCAGTATTTT.

This chain connects TRBV6-1 to TRBJ2-3; D is unresolved. This CDR3 region has 13 residues. Per germline, CDR1 MNHNS and CDR2 SASEGT. Trimming cost V 1 base and J 5 bases, with 7 bases left between them. The CDR3 region is CASSEGPRDTQYF. Here the CDR3 DNA reads TGTGCCAGCAGTGAAGGACCGAGAGATACGCAGTATTTT.

This rearrangement joins TRBV2 to TRBJ1-2; 10 bases are a match to TRBD1. The CDR3 consists of 15 residues. J lost 6 bases, V lost 6 bases, and 10 bases had no gene match. CDR1 and CDR2 (germline): SNHLY, FYNNEI. CDR3 loop: CASRNRQGAADGYTF. As DNA, the CDR3 is TGTGCCAGCAGGAACCGACAGGGGGCTGCGGATGGCTACACCTTC.

This chain uses TRBV7-9 with TRBJ2-5; 7 bases map to TRBD1. Germline V gene lookup returns CDR1 SEHNR and CDR2 FQNEAQ (reference sequence). V trimming: 5 bases; J trimming: 1 base; junction bases outside the gene matches: 4. The CDR3 totals 14 residues. The CDR3: CASSPTGPQETQYF. The CDR3 bases are TGTGCCAGCAGCCCGACAGGGCCCCAAGAGACCCAGTACTTC.

The V gene is TRBV29-1, the J gene TRBJ2-7; D remains unclear. The CDR3 loop spans 11 amino acids. V was clipped by 6 bases and J by 10 bases, with 16 bases between them. Germline V gene lookup returns CDR1 SQVTM and CDR2 ANQGSEA. The CDR3 nucleotides read TGCAGCGTAGACCTAGAATTCGTCCAGTACTTC. It is translated as CSVDLEFVQYF.

The V call is TRBV6-5, the J call TRBJ2-7, with D perhaps matching TRBD2 (6 bases). CDR3 length equals 14 residues. Germline V gene lookup returns CDR1 MNHEY and CDR2 SVGAGI. V lost 5 bases and J 2 bases, leaving 13 bases between the germline ends. The CDR3, as DNA: TGTGCCAGCAGTCCCACTAGCACTGCCTACGAGCAGTACTTC. It yields the protein CASSPTSTAYEQYF.

The chain carries TRBV30 and TRBJ2-7; tentative D call: TRBD2 (5 bases). V was pared by 1 base and J by 2 bases, with 18 bases between. Germline V lookup: CDR1 GTSNPN, CDR2 SVGIG (reference sequence). This CDR3 is 16 amino acids long. Here the CDR3 DNA reads TGTGCCTGGAGTGGACGTCGAGGCGGGCGGACCTACGAGCAGTACTTC. It encodes CAWSGRRGGRTYEQYF.

The chain links TRBV28 to TRBJ1-5; D gene ambiguous. Per germline, CDR1 MDHEN and CDR2 SYDVKM. V shed 6 bases and J shed 1 base, with 4 bases lying between them. The CDR3 length is 12 residues. The CDR3, as DNA: TGTGCCAGCAGGGGAAGCAATCAGCCCCAGCATTTT. Translation: CASRGSNQPQHF.

The chain uses TRBV7-2 and TRBJ2-2; D is ambiguous. This CDR3 is built from 13 residues. Germline V CDR1 and CDR2: SGHTA, FQGNSA. Trimming took off 2 bases at V and 5 bases at J, with 6 bases between the two ends. The CDR3 sequence is CASSLQPTGELFF. CDR3 in DNA: TGTGCCAGCAGCTTACAGCCTACCGGGGAGCTGTTTTTT.